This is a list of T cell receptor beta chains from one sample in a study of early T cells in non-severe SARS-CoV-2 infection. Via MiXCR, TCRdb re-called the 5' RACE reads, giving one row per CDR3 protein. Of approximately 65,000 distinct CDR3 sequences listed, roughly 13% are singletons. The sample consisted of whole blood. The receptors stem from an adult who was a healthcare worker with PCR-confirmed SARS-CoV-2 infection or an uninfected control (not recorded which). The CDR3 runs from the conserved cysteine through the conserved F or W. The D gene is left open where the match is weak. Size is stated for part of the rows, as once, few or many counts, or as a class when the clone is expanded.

cdr3_aa: CASSYSASGVSSYEQYF
cdr3_nt: TGTGCCAGCAGTTACTCGGCTAGCGGGGTCTCCTCCTACGAGCAGTACTTC
d_call: TRBD2
v_call: TRBV6-5
j_call: TRBJ2-7
clone_size: many

cdr3_aa: CASSFSRAYEQYF
cdr3_nt: TGTGCCAGCAGCTTCAGCAGGGCCTACGAGCAGTACTTC
d_call: .
v_call: TRBV11-2
j_call: TRBJ2-7
clone_size: many

cdr3_aa: CASSLILAGVNTGELFF
cdr3_nt: TGCGCCAGCAGCCTGATTCTAGCGGGGGTTAACACCGGGGAGCTGTTTTTT
d_call: TRBD2
v_call: TRBV4-1
j_call: TRBJ2-2
clone_size: many

cdr3_aa: CASSLPVQGVLAEAFF
cdr3_nt: TGTGCCAGCAGCTTACCAGTACAGGGGGTGCTAGCTGAAGCTTTCTTT
d_call: TRBD1
v_call: TRBV7-9
j_call: TRBJ1-1
clone_size: few

cdr3_aa: CASSLSAGGTGANVLTF
cdr3_nt: TGTGCCAGCAGCTTATCGGCAGGGGGCACTGGGGCCAACGTCCTGACTTTC
d_call: TRBD1
v_call: TRBV7-3
j_call: TRBJ2-6
clone_size: .

cdr3_aa: CASRSSAEGFGANVLTF
cdr3_nt: TGTGCCAGCAGGAGTTCAGCAGAGGGATTTGGGGCCAACGTCCTGACTTTC
d_call: .
v_call: TRBV6-1
j_call: TRBJ2-6
clone_size: many

cdr3_aa: CASSPATDTQYF
cdr3_nt: TGTGCCAGCAGTCCAGCCACAGATACGCAGTATTTT
d_call: .
v_call: TRBV27
j_call: TRBJ2-3
clone_size: many

cdr3_aa: CASSPREAEAFF
cdr3_nt: TGTGCCAGCTCACCCCGGGAGGCTGAAGCTTTCTTT
d_call: .
v_call: TRBV18
j_call: TRBJ1-1
clone_size: .

cdr3_aa: CASSPSVLPSSTDTQYF
cdr3_nt: TGTGCCAGCAGCCCTAGCGTATTACCATCTAGCACAGATACGCAGTATTTT
d_call: .
v_call: TRBV6-4
j_call: TRBJ2-3
clone_size: .

cdr3_aa: CASSGGNPHYYEQYF
cdr3_nt: TGTGCCAGCAGCGGGGGGAACCCCCACTACTACGAGCAGTACTTC
d_call: TRBD2
v_call: TRBV2
j_call: TRBJ2-7
clone_size: many

cdr3_aa: CASSSPIGGGTEAFF
cdr3_nt: TGTGCCAGCAGCTCCCCAATCGGAGGAGGGACTGAAGCTTTCTTT
d_call: .
v_call: TRBV7-9
j_call: TRBJ1-1
clone_size: few

cdr3_aa: CASSYGRLAGQETQYF
cdr3_nt: TGTGCCAGCAGTTACGGCCGGCTAGCGGGGCAAGAGACCCAGTACTTC
d_call: TRBD2
v_call: TRBV6-5
j_call: TRBJ2-5
clone_size: many

cdr3_aa: CASSQDLRIQGAREQYF
cdr3_nt: TGTGCCAGCAGCCAAGATCTAAGAATACAGGGGGCTCGCGAGCAGTACTTC
d_call: TRBD1
v_call: TRBV3-1
j_call: TRBJ2-7
clone_size: many

cdr3_aa: CASRDRGEQPQHF
cdr3_nt: TGTGCCAGCAGGGACAGGGGCGAGCAGCCCCAGCATTTT
d_call: TRBD1
v_call: TRBV6-1
j_call: TRBJ1-5
clone_size: few